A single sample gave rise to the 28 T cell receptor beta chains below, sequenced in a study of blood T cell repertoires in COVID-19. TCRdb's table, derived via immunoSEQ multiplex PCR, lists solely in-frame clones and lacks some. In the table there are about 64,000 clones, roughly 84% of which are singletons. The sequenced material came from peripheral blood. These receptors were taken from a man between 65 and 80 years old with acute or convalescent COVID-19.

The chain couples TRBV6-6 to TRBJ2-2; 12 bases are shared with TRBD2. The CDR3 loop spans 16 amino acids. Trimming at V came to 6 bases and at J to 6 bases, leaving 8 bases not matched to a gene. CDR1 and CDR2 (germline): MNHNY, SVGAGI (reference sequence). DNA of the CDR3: TGTGCCAGCAGCCTTCCTAGCGGGGGGGTCCCCGGGGAGCTGTTTTTT. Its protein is CASSLPSGGVPGELFF.

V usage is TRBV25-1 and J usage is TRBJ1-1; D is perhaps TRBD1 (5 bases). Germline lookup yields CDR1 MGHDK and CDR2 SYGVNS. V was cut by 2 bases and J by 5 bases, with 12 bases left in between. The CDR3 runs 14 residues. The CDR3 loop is CASSETWEGTEAFF. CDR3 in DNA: TGTGCCAGCAGTGAAACCTGGGAGGGGACTGAAGCTTTCTTT.

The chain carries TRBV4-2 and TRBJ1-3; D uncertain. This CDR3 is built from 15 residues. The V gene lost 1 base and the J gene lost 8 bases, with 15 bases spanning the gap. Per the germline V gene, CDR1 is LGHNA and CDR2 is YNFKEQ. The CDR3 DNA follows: TGTGCCAGCAGCCAAGGAGGACCGGTGAGGGACACCATATATTTT. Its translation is CASSQGGPVRDTIYF.

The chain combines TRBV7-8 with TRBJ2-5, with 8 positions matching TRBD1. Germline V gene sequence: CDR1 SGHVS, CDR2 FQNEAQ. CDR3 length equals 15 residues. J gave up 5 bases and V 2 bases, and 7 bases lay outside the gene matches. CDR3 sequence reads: CASSLTQGARETQYF. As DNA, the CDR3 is TGTGCCAGCAGCTTAACTCAGGGGGCCCGGGAGACCCAGTACTTC.

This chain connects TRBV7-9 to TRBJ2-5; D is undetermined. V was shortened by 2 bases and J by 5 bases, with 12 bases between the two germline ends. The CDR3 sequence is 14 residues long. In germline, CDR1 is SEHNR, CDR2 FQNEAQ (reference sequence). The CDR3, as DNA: TGTGCCAGCAGCTTAACGGGTAGACCCGAGACCCAGTACTTC. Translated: CASSLTGRPETQYF.

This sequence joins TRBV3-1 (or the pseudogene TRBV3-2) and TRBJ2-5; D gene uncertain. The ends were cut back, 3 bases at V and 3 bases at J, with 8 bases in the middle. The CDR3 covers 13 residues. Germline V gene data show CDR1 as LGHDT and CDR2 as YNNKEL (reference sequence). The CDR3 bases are TGTGCCAGCAGCCAGGCTAGTGAAGAGACCCAGTACTTC. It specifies CASSQASEETQYF.

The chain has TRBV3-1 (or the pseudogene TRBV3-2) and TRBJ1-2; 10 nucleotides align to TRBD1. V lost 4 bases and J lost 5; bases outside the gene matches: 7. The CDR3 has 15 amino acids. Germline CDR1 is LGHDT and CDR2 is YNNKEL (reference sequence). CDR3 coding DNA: TGTGCCAGCAGCCCCCGGGACAGGGGAATGTATGGCTACACCTTC. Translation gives CASSPRDRGMYGYTF.

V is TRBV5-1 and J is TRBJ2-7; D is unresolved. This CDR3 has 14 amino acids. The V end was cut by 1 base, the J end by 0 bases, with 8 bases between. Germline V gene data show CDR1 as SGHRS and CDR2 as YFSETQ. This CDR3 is CASSLTAPSYEQYF. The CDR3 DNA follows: TGCGCCAGCAGCTTGACAGCCCCCTCCTACGAGCAGTACTTC.

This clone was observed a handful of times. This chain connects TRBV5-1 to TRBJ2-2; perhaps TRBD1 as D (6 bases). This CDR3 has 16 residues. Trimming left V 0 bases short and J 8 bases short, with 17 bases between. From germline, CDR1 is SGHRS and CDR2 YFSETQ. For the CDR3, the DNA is TGCGCCAGCAGCTTGGCGGCCAGGCTCCAGGGGGGGGAGCTGTTTTTT. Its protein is CASSLAARLQGGELFF.

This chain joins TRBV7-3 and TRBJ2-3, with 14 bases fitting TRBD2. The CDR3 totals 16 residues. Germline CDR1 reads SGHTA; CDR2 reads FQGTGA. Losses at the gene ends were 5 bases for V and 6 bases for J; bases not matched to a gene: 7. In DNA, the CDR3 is TGTGCCAGCAGCCGACTAGCGGGGGGGCCCGGGGATACGCAGTATTTT. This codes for CASSRLAGGPGDTQYF. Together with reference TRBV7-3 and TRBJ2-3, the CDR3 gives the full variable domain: GAGVSQTPSNKVTEKGKYVELRCDPISGHTALYWYRQSLGQGPEFLIYFQGTGAADDSGLPNDRFFAVRPEGSVSTLKIQRTERGDSAVYLCASSRLAGGPGDTQYFGPGTRLTVL.

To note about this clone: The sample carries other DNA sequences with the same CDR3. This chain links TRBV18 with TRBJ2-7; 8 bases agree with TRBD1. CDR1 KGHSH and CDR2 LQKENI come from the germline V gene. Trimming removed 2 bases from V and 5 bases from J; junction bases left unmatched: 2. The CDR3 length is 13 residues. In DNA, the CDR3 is TGTGCCAGCTCACCAGGACAGGGAGACGAGCAGTACTTC. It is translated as CASSPGQGDEQYF.

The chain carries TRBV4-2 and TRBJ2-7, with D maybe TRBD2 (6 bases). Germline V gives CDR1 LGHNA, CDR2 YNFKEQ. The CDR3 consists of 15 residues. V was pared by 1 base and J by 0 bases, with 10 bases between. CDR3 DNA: TGTGCCAGCAGCCAAGGCGGGGTGAGCTCCTACGAGCAGTACTTC. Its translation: CASSQGGVSSYEQYF.

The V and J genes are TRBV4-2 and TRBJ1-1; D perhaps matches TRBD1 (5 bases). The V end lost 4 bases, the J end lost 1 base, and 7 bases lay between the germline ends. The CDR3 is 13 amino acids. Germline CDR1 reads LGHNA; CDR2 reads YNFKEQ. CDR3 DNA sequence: TGTGCCAGCAGCCCACAGGCGAACACTGAAGCTTTCTTT. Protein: CASSPQANTEAFF.

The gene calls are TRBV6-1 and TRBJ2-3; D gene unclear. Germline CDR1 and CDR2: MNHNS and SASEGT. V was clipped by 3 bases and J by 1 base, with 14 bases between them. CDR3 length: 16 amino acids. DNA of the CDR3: TGTGCCAGCAGTGAGTTCCGAGGATTGCGCACAGATACGCAGTATTTT. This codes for CASSEFRGLRTDTQYF.

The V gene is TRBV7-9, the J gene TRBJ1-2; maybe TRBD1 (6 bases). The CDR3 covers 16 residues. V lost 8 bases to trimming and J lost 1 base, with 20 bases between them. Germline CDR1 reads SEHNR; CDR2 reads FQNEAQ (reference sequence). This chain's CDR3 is CASRGVGAENNYGYTF. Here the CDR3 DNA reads TGTGCCAGCCGTGGAGTGGGGGCGGAGAATAACTATGGCTACACCTTC. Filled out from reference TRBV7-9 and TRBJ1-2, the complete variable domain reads DTGVSQNPRHKITKRGQNVTFRCDPISEHNRLYWYRQTLGQGPEFLTYFQNEAQLEKSRLLSDRFSAERPKGSFSTLEIQRTEQGDSAMYLCASRGVGAENNYGYTFGSGTRLTVV.

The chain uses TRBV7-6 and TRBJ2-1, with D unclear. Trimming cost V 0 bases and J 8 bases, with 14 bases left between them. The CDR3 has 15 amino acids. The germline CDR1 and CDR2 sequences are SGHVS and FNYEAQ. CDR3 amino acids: CASSLAPEAPDEQFF. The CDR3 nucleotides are TGTGCCAGCAGCTTAGCCCCCGAGGCTCCGGATGAGCAGTTCTTC.

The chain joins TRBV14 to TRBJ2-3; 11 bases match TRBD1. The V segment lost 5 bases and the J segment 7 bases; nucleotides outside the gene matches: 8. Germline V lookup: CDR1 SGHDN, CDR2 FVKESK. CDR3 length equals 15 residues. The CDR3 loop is CASSYGTGGPNTQYF. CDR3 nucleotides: TGTGCCAGCAGCTACGGGACAGGGGGTCCCAATACGCAGTATTTT.

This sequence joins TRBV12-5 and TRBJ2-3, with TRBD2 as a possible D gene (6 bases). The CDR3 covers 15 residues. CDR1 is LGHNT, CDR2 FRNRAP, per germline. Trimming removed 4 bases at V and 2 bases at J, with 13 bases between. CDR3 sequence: CASGSTGETTDTQYF. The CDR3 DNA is TGTGCTAGTGGTTCAACGGGGGAAACCACAGATACGCAGTATTTT. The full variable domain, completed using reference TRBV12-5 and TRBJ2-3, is DARVTQTPRHKVTEMGQEVTMRCQPILGHNTVFWYRQTMMQGLELLAYFRNRAPLDDSGMPKDRFSAEMPDATLATLKIQPSEPRDSAVYFCASGSTGETTDTQYFGPGTRLTVL.

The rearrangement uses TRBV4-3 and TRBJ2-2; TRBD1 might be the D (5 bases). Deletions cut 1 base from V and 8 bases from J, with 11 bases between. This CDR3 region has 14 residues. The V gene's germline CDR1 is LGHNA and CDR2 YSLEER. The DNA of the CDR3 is TGCGCCAGCAGCCAAGTGGGGCAGTTTGGGGAGCTGTTTTTT. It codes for CASSQVGQFGELFF.

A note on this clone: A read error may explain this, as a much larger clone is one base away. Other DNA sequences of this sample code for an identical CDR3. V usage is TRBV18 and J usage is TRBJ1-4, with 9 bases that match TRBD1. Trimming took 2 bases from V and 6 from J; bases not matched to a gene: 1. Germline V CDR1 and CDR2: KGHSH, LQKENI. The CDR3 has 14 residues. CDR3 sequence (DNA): TGTGCCAGCTCACCAAGGACAGGGGATGAAAAACTGTTTTTT. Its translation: CASSPRTGDEKLFF.

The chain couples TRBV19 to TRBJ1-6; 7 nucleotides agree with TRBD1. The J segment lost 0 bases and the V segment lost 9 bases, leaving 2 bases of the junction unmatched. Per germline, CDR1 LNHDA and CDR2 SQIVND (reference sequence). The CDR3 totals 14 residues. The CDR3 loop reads CASTGVSYNSPLHF. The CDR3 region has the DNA TGTGCCAGCACAGGGGTCTCCTATAATTCACCCCTCCACTTT.

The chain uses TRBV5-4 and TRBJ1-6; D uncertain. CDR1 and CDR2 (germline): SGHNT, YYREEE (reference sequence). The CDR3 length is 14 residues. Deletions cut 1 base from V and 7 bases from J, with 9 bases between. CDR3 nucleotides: TGTGCCAGCAGCTTGACAGTTCAGAATTCACCCCTCCACTTT. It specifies CASSLTVQNSPLHF.

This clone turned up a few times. Here the CDR3 DNA reads TGTGCCAGCTCACCAATAAGAGACACTGAAGCTTTCTTT. Amino acid sequence: CASSPIRDTEAFF. This sequence joins TRBV18 and TRBJ1-1; D unresolved. V was trimmed by 2 bases and J by 3 bases, leaving 7 bases between them. Looked up from germline, CDR1 is KGHSH and CDR2 is LQKENI. The CDR3 covers 13 residues.

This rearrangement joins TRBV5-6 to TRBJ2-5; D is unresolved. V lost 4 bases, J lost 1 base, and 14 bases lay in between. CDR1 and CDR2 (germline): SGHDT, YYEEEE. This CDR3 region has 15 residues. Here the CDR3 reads CASSPTSRIQETQYF. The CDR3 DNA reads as TGTGCCAGCAGCCCGACTTCGCGGATCCAAGAGACCCAGTACTTC. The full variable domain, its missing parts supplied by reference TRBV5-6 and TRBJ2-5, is DAGVTQSPTHLIKTRGQQVTLRCSPKSGHDTVSWYQQALGQGPQFIFQYYEEEERQRGNFPDRFSGHQFPNYSSELNVNALLLGDSALYLCASSPTSRIQETQYFGPGTRLLVL.

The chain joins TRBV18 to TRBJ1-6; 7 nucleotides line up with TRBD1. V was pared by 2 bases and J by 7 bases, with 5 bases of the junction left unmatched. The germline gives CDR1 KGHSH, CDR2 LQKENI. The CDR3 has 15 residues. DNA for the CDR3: TGTGCCAGCTCACCAGACAGGGCTAAGAATTCACCCCTCCACTTT. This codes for CASSPDRAKNSPLHF.

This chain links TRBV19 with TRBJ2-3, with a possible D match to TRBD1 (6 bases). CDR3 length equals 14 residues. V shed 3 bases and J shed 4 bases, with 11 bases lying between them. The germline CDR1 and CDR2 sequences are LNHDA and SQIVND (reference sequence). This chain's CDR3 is CASSMEQGADTQYF. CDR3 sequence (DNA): TGTGCCAGTAGTATGGAACAGGGAGCAGATACGCAGTATTTT.

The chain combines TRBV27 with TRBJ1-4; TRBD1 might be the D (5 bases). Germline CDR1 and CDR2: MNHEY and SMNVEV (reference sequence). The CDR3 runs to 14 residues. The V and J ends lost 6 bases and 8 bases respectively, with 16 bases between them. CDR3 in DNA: TGTGCCAGCAGCCCTGGGCCAGGGAACGAAAAACTGTTTTTT. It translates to CASSPGPGNEKLFF.

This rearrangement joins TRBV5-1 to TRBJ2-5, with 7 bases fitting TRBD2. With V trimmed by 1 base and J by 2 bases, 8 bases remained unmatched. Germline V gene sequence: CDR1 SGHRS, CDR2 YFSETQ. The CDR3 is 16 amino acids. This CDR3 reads CASSLSPAGKQETQYF. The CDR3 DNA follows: TGCGCCAGCAGCTTGAGTCCAGCGGGAAAACAAGAGACCCAGTACTTC.